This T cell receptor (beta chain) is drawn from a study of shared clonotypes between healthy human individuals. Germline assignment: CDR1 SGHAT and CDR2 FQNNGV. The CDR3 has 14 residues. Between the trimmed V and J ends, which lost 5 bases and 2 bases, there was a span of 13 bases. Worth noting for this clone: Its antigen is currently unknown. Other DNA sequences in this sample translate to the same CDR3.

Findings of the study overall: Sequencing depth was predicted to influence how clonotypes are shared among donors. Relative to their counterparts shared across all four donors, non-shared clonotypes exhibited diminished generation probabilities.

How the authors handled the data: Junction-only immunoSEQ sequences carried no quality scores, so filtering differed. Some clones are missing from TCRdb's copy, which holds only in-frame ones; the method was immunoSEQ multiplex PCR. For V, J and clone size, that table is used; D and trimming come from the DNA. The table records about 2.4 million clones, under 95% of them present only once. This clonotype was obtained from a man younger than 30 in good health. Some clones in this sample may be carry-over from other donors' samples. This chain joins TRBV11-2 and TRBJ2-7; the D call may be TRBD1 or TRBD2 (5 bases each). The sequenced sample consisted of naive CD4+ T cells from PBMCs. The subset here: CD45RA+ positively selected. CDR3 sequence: CASSPTGHPYEQYF. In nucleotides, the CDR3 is TGTGCCAGCAGCCCAACGGGGCACCCCTACGAGCAGTACTTC. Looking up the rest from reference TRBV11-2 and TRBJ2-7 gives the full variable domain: EAGVAQSPRYKIIEKRQSVAFWCNPISGHATLYWYQQILGQGPKLLIQFQNNGVVDDSQLPKDRFSAERLKGVDSTLKIQPAKLEDSAVYLCASSPTGHPYEQYFGPGTRLTVT.